Sequencing of this TCR beta chain was carried out in a study of T cell responses to AZD1222 COVID-19 vaccine. Study background: Combined were second doses at about 4 or about 12 weeks.

Notes on the study in general: Breadth and depth of Spike-specific TCRs rose after two AZD1222 doses. Donors, mostly white British, included more females; clonal diversity was possibly underestimated. Distributed over spike, vaccine-associated CD4 TCRs predominated at 160-218 and 743-854.

Germline CDR1 and CDR2: LGHNA and YSLEER. CDR3 length: 13 amino acids. V was pared by 1 base and J by 10 bases, with 12 bases between. Only in-frame clones appear in the TCRdb table, and some are missing; sequencing was by immunoSEQ multiplex PCR. The sample carries roughly 140,000 clones, under 95% recorded once. Of note for this clone: The antigen is unknown.

This rearrangement joins TRBV4-3 to TRBJ2-3; D is possibly TRBD2 (6 bases). Sequencing used peripheral blood, obtained on day 0 of AZD1222 vaccination. This receptor was obtained from an adult in good health. For the CDR3, the DNA is TGCGCCAGCAGCCAAGGAATAGCGGCCCCGCAGTATTTT. The encoded protein is CASSQGIAAPQYF.